In this sample, the clone carrying this TCR beta chain turned up a few times. Its antigen remains unidentified. This sequence may be a read error, since a much larger clone differs from it by one base. The sample is drawn from a study of read filtering for tumor transcriptome and immune sequencing. Across the whole study: The cohort had 17 to 20 men and more than 13 women aged roughly 47 to 85, mean approximately 66 years. Whole-transcriptome libraries were prepared after DNase treatment. Per sample, TCR-region reads ranged about 3.5 to 11 million by IR-seq, roughly 75 to 1273 by RNA-seq. Findings and caveats of the study: Sorted CD138-negative bone marrow cells were not purified T cells.

From roughly 0.4 ug of RNA, a library with molecular barcoded alpha/delta and beta/gamma adaptors was made. TCRdb passed the reads through MiXCR, listing each CDR3 protein once. The table shows roughly 24,000 distinct CDR3 sequences, with roughly an eighth occurring only once. V dropped 10 bases and J dropped 0 bases, with 10 bases sitting between them. This CDR3 comprises 12 residues. The germline V gene has CDR1 MNHEY and CDR2 SVGAGI. The gene calls are TRBV6-5 and TRBJ2-7; D gene uncertain. The sequenced material came from a population of CD138-negative cells sorted from bone marrow. The receptor comes from a donor over 35 with multiple myeloma. CDR3 sequence reads: CATHADSYEQYF. The CDR3 DNA reads as TGTGCCACCCACGCGGACTCCTACGAGCAGTACTTC.